Listed below are T cell receptor beta chains from one sample, sequenced in a study of vaccination effects on CD4 cells after COVID-19. These receptors are not linked to any known antigen. Produced via immunoSEQ multiplex PCR; TCRdb's table is partial and in-frame only. The sample yields about 80,000 clones, over 75% seen once. This specimen consisted of CD4+ T cells from PBMCs cultured with HCoV-OC43 spike peptides, obtained after COVID-19 vaccination. The receptors originated from a human donor who received a COVID-19 vaccine. CDR3s include the opening cysteine and the closing phenylalanine or tryptophan. Each record gives: V gene, J gene, CDR3 protein.

TRBV19	TRBJ2-2	CANSITTAGTGELFF
TRBV18	TRBJ2-5	CASSPMLGREETQYF
TRBV18	TRBJ2-1	CASSALAGVYNEQFF
TRBV5-1	TRBJ1-4	CASSSSGTEDEKLFF
TRBV7-3	TRBJ2-2	CASSPGTLTGELFF
TRBV10-3	TRBJ1-1	CAISDSKNTEAFF
TRBV4-3	TRBJ2-2	CASSQESGNTGELFF
TRBV5-1	TRBJ2-1	CASRFGTGTYNEQFF
TRBV6-5	TRBJ2-1	CASDRDRGDEQFF
TRBV18	TRBJ2-6	CASSSPGFSGANVLTF
TRBV9	TRBJ2-3	CASSPHATIAGVSTDTQYF
TRBV5-1	TRBJ1-6	CASSWGDRENGSPLHF
TRBV7-3	TRBJ2-3	CASSSAMGGGTDTQYF
TRBV5-1	TRBJ2-1	CASSLYSTGLAGSYNEQFF
TRBV5-6	TRBJ2-1	CASSNRETLGVNEQFF
TRBV19	TRBJ1-5	CASSSQGGGGRNQPQHF
TRBV18	TRBJ1-3	CASSPLPDRGQGNTIYF
TRBV6-6	TRBJ2-2	CASSYLTGGGTGELFF
TRBV18	TRBJ2-2	CASSPSRGASTGELFF
TRBV21-1	TRBJ1-6	CASSKSFRREYNSPLHF
TRBV5-8	TRBJ1-2	CASSLVRGLYGYTF
TRBV6-2/TRBV6-3	TRBJ2-5	CASSYGVAETQYF
TRBV29-1	TRBJ2-2	CSVGEGSGTGELFF
TRBV3-1/TRBV3-2	TRBJ1-1	CASSRDWKDTEAFF
TRBV27	TRBJ2-5	CASSLLSDHRETQYF
TRBV5-4	TRBJ2-5	CASSFDRGSETQYF
TRBV28	TRBJ1-5	CASSLTGRDQPQHF
TRBV4-1	TRBJ1-2	CASSQDSGFTYGYTF
TRBV5-1	TRBJ2-2	CASSFRTGGNFNTGELFF
TRBV27	TRBJ1-2	CASSLRAGGFYGYTF
TRBV10-1	TRBJ2-1	CASSREIPPNEQFF
TRBV6-5	TRBJ1-6	CASSRDRGDSPLHF
TRBV5-8	TRBJ2-1	CASSLRVYYNEQFF
TRBV12-3/TRBV12-4	TRBJ2-2	CASSGTLAGELFF
TRBV5-1	TRBJ2-3	CASSLGGAISDTQYF
TRBV7-9	TRBJ1-6	CASSLGGSYNSPLHF
TRBV6-5	TRBJ2-5	CASRRSGGVETQYF
TRBV5-1	TRBJ1-1	CASSLAGRGNTEAFF
TRBV5-1	TRBJ2-5	CASSSGAGGQETQYF
TRBV6-6	TRBJ2-2	CASSLPGTGELFF
TRBV2	TRBJ1-5	CATGGGGSSQPQHF
TRBV3-1/TRBV3-2	TRBJ1-5	CASSQPDRDENQPQHF
TRBV28	TRBJ2-3	CASRDHRDTQYF
TRBV19	TRBJ2-5	CASSTPSGSAETQYF
TRBV5-8	TRBJ2-6	CASSLTGSGANVLTF
TRBV9	TRBJ1-4	CASSVGWGDNEKLFF
TRBV2	TRBJ2-1	CASSSTSGGADEQFF
TRBV9	TRBJ1-3	CASSGQGAIGNTIYF
TRBV6-5	TRBJ2-5	CASSYVAGLAGETQYF
TRBV5-1	TRBJ2-5	CASSTGQGGYQETQYF
TRBV3-1/TRBV3-2	TRBJ1-4	CASSQVVSEKLFF
TRBV4-3	TRBJ2-2	CASSHRPPGLTNTGELFF
TRBV30	TRBJ2-3	CAWRVSGLSSTQYF
TRBV18	TRBJ2-2	CASSPPIAVGELFF
TRBV11-2	TRBJ2-5	CASSFGGLAAQYF
TRBV5-8	TRBJ1-4	CASSFMQSNEKLFF
TRBV29-1	TRBJ1-3	CSGEGSGNTIYF